This T cell receptor beta chain was sequenced for a study of shared clonotypes between healthy human individuals. Study-level information: Three CD4 naive, three CD4 memory, two CD8 naive and one CD8 memory plate were used per donor. The study, taken as a whole, reports: A handful of donors showed sharing of approximately 5% of naive CD4 clonotypes. Despite large depth, sorted-subset datasets appeared incompletely sequenced.

Replicate sorted-subset PCRs were loaded with roughly 200 ng DNA, approximately 31,000 T cell genomes. Profiling relied on immunoSEQ multiplex PCR, and the TCRdb table lists in-frame clones only, not all of them. Of about 2.4 million clones in the sample, 90% to 95% were seen once. Points on this clone: No antigen is known for it.

The CDR3 consists of 15 residues. V was clipped by 4 bases and J by 6 bases, with 15 bases between them. Germline V gene data show CDR1 as SEHNR and CDR2 as FQNEAQ (reference sequence). This receptor was identified in a man aged 18 to 29 in good health. Sequencing was done on a sample of naive CD4+ T cells sorted from blood. This sample's subset: CD45RA+ positively selected. This rearrangement joins TRBV7-9 to TRBJ2-2; a possible D gene is TRBD2 (5 bases). This chain's CDR3 is CASSSKEGWAGELFF. For the CDR3, the DNA is TGTGCCAGCAGCTCCAAAGAGGGCTGGGCCGGGGAGCTGTTTTTT.